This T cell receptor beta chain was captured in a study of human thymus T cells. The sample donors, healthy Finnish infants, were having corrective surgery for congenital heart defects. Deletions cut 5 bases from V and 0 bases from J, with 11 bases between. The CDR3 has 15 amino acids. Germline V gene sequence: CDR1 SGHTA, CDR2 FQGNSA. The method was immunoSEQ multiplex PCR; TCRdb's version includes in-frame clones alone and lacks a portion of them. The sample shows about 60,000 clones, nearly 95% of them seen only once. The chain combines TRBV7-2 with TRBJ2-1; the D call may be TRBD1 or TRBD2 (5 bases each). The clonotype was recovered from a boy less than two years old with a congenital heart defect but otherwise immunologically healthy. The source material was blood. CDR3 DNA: TGTGCCAGCAGCCCCCGGGGCAGCTCCTACAATGAGCAGTTCTTC. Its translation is CASSPRGSSYNEQFF.